What follows describes a single T cell receptor beta chain. Its antigen is currently unknown. Researchers ran the PCR with 60 Vbeta and 13 Jbeta primers. Some clones are missing from TCRdb's copy, which holds only in-frame ones; the method was immunoSEQ multiplex PCR. Among approximately 73,000 clones listed, 60% to 85% were seen once. The sample belongs to a study of cytomegalovirus exposure and HLA in healthy donors. Study conclusions and caveats: An observed cluster of highly shared sequence variants was recorded as a likely sequencing artifact. Later on, an analysis tied 18,000 or so TCR beta sequences to HLA alleles at 0.05 false discovery rate. Whilst most TCR sequences proved rare, a subset of public TCRs occurred across many donors. Later analysis reportedly placed an Asian-associated ancestry cluster below the roughly 640-donor mean in N-insertions.

CDR3 length: 17 residues. Trimming took 3 bases from V and 3 from J; bases not matched to a gene: 10. Germline CDR1 LNHDA, CDR2 SQIVND (reference sequence). This chain uses TRBV19 with TRBJ1-5, with 8 bases fitting TRBD1. Sample: PBMCs. This clonotype was sampled from a man aged 65-85 years in good health and CMV-seronegative. In nucleotides, the CDR3 is TGTGCCAGTAGTATCGAGGACAGGGTTCGTACCAATCAGCCCCAGCATTTT. It yields the protein CASSIEDRVRTNQPQHF.